This T cell receptor beta chain came from a study of cytomegalovirus exposure and HLA in healthy donors. Findings and limits, study-wide: Despite most TCR sequences being rare, some public TCRs occurred in many donors.

A few counts support this clone. Its antigen remains unknown. The germline gives CDR1 SGHTA, CDR2 FQGNSA. This CDR3 is built from 12 residues. V was clipped by 3 bases and J by 6 bases, with 6 bases between them. Using immunoSEQ multiplex PCR, the repertoire was profiled, and TCRdb retains in-frame clones only, with some absent. The sample shows roughly 260,000 clones, roughly 90% of them seen only once. The chain has TRBV7-2 and TRBJ1-5; D perhaps matches TRBD1 (5 bases). This TCR derives from a woman younger than 35 in good health and CMV-seronegative. The material sequenced was PBMCs. CDR3 nucleotides: TGTGCCAGCAGCTTTGGGGCTCAGCCCCAGCATTTT. It codes for CASSFGAQPQHF.